This T cell receptor beta chain was found in a study of identical twins. Germline CDR1 and CDR2: SEHNR and FQNEAQ (reference sequence). CDR3 length: 14 amino acids. Trimming removed 5 bases from V and 7 bases from J; junction bases left unmatched: 8. Using its own MiXCR run on the 5' RACE reads, TCRdb lists one record per CDR3 protein. The table records about 200,000 distinct CDR3 sequences, 6.5% to 8.5% of them present only once. This clonotype was detected ten times or more. What it binds is unknown. Points from the study as a whole: Abundant cord blood beta clonotypes carried fewer insertions; memory repertoires showed none. Recombination models fit unrelated individuals' TCR alpha sharing but underestimated twins'. Where beta out-of-frame sequences were concerned, excess twin sharing was weaker.

The data also belong to a second study, concerning yellow fever vaccine responses in identical twins.

This chain joins TRBV7-9 and TRBJ1-5, with TRBD1 matching over 7 bases. Material: memory (CD45RO+) T cells sorted from blood. The sequence was collected from a woman aged 18-30 years in good health. The CDR3 spells CASSITGEQQPQHF. In DNA, the CDR3 is TGTGCCAGCAGCATTACAGGGGAGCAGCAGCCCCAGCATTTT.